Included here is one T cell receptor beta chain sequence, with context. As yet, its antigen is unknown. Germline V gene sequence: CDR1 SEHNR, CDR2 FQNEAQ (reference sequence). CDR3 size: 16 residues. The record originates from a study of T cells expressing NK-cell markers. Study context: Repertoire data for TCR beta were derived from sorted T cells (CD3+CD56+NKG2C+, CD3+CD56+NKG2C- and CD3+CD56-NKG2C+). Study-wide results and caveats: The dominant NKG2C+ clonotypes represented about 1.0-7.0% of CD8+ T cells in over 5 donors. A handful of donors showed these clonotypes also leading the CD3+CD56-NKG2C+ fraction.

UMI-tagged 5'RACE template switching yielded the TCR beta cDNA. TCRdb re-called the 5' RACE reads and gives one entry per CDR3 protein, without DNA. The sample totals some 460,000 distinct CDR3 sequences. The clonotype originates from a woman between 45 and 60 years old in good health. V and J are TRBV7-9 and TRBJ1-2; the TRBD1 assignment by TCRdb is unverifiable without DNA. The source material was blood T cells: a sorted CD56 or NKG2C T cell subset, CD4+ or CD8+ T cells, or bulk PBMC T cells (not recorded which). The CDR3 spells CASSYVTGKGDYGYTF.